This entry is about one T cell receptor (beta chain). Profiled with immunoSEQ multiplex PCR; TCRdb holds only in-frame clones, not every one. Altogether about 80,000 clones are present, approximately 90% being singletons, with the ten largest covering 1.4% to 1.5%. The sample comes from a study of T cell changes during pregnancy in multiple sclerosis. The CDR3 contains 15 residues. V was trimmed by 0 bases and J by 2 bases, leaving 14 bases between them. The germline V gene has CDR1 GTSNPN and CDR2 SVGIG (reference sequence). The specimen was peripheral blood, collected before pregnancy. This rearrangement joins TRBV30 to TRBJ2-7; D unclear. This clonotype was sampled from a female donor with multiple sclerosis, enrolled in a pregnancy study. For the CDR3, the DNA is TGTGCCTGGAGTGTACCACTCCGCATTACCTACGAGCAGTACTTC. Protein sequence: CAWSVPLRITYEQYF.